The source of this TCR beta chain is a study of T cell responses to AZD1222 COVID-19 vaccine. The table came from immunoSEQ multiplex PCR; TCRdb's copy has only in-frame clones and leaves some out. The sample holds over 130,000 clones, around 90% seen once. V was clipped by 6 bases and J by 3 bases; unmatched bases: 10. Germline assignment: CDR1 LGHDT and CDR2 YNNKEL (reference sequence). The CDR3 extends over 16 amino acids. This material consisted of peripheral blood, taken 28 days after the second AZD1222 dose. The rearrangement links TRBV3-1 (or the pseudogene TRBV3-2) to TRBJ1-2; TRBD1 matches at 10 bases. The source of this sequence is an adult who received the AZD1222 COVID-19 vaccine. Here the CDR3 reads CASRYVAGTGDYGYTF. CDR3 nucleotides: TGTGCCAGCAGATACGTAGCCGGGACAGGGGACTATGGCTACACCTTC.